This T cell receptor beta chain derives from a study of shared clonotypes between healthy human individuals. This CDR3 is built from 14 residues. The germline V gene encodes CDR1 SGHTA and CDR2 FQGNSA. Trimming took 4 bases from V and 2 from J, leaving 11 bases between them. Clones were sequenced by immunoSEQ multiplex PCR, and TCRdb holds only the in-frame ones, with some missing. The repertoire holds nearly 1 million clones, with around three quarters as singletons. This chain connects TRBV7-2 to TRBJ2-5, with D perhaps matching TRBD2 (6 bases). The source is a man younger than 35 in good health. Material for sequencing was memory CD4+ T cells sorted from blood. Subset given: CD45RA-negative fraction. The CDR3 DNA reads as TGTGCCAGCAGCTCCTATCTAGCGCAAGAGACCCAGTACTTC. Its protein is CASSSYLAQETQYF. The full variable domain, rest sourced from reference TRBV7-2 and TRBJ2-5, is GAGVSQSPSNKVTEKGKDVELRCDPISGHTALYWYRQSLGQGLEFLIYFQGNSAPDKSGLPSDRFSAERTGGSVSTLTIQRTQQEDSAVYLCASSSYLAQETQYFGPGTRLLVL.